The clone carrying this T cell receptor (beta chain) was recorded a few times. Its cognate antigen is unknown. The data belong to a study of T-cell memory formation after mild COVID-19. Across the study: TCR clusters were mostly confined to one donor each. Study-level findings and limits: Some responding clones appeared in pre-infection memory, suggesting cross-reactive memory joined.

TCRdb ran MiXCR on the 5' RACE reads and lists one entry per CDR3 protein. The sample holds roughly 280,000 distinct CDR3 sequences, over 7% seen once. V lost 4 bases and J 7 bases, leaving 19 bases between the germline ends. Germline V gene lookup returns CDR1 DFQATT and CDR2 SNEGSKA (reference sequence). The CDR3 consists of 14 residues. This rearrangement joins TRBV20-1 to TRBJ1-2; weak D call: TRBD1 (6 bases). Material: PBMCs or a T cell subset sorted from them (not recorded which). The receptor comes from a man aged 18 to 30 who had mild COVID-19 (a few samples of this study predate the infection). Cell type and time point are not known. CDR3 nucleotides: TGCAGTGCTAAGCCGGCAGGGGCTCCGGGTGGCTACACCTTC. Amino acids: CSAKPAGAPGGYTF.